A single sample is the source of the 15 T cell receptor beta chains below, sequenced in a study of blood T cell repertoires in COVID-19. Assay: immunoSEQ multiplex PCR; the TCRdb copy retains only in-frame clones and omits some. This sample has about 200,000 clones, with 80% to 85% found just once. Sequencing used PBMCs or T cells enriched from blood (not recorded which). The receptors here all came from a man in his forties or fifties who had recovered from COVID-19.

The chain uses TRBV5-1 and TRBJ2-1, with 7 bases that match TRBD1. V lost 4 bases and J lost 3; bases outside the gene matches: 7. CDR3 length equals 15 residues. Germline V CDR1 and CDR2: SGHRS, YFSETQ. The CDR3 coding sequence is TGCGCCAGCAGCCCGTCGGGACAGTACTACAATGAGCAGTTCTTC. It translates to CASSPSGQYYNEQFF.

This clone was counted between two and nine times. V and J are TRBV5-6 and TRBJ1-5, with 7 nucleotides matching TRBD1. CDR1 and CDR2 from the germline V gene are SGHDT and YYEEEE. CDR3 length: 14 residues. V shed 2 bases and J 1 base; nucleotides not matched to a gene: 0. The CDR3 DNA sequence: TGTGCCAGCAGCTTAGGGGGCAGCAATCAGCCCCAGCATTTT. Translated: CASSLGGSNQPQHF.

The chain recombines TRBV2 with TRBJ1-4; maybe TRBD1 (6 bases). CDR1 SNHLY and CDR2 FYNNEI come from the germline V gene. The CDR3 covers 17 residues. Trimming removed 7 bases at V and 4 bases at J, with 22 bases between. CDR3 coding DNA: TGTGCCAGCACCAAGACGATCCCGGGACAATTTAATGAAAAACTGTTTTTT. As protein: CASTKTIPGQFNEKLFF.

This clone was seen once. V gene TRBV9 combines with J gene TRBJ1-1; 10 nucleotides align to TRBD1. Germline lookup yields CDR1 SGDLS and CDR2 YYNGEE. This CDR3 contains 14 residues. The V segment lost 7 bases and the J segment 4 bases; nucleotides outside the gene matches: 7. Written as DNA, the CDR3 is TGTGCCAGCGATCCGGGACAGGGGAGCACTGAAGCTTTCTTT. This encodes CASDPGQGSTEAFF.

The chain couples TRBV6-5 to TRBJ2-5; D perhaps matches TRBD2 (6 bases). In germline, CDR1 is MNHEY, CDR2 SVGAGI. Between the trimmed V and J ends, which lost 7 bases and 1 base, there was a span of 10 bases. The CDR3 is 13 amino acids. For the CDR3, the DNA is TGTGCCAGCAATGGAGGGGTCCAAGAGACCCAGTACTTC. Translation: CASNGGVQETQYF.

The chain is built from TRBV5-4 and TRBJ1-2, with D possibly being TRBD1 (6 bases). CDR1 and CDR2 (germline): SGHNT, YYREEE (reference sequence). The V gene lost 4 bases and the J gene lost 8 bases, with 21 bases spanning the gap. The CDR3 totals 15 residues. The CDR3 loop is CASSVRDTGIEGYTF. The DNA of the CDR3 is TGTGCCAGCAGCGTACGGGACACCGGTATTGAAGGCTACACCTTC.

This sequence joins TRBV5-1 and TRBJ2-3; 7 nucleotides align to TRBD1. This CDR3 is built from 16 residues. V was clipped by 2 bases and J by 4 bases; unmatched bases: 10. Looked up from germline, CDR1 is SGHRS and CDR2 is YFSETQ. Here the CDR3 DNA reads TGCGCCAGCAGCTTTGTCGAGGGGGCAGGGTCAGATACGCAGTATTTT. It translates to CASSFVEGAGSDTQYF.

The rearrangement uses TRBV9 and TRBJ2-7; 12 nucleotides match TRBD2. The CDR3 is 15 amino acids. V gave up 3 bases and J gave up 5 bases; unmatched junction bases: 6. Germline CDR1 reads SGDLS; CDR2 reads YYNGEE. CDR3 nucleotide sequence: TGTGCCAGCAGCGCCTCTAGCGGGGGGGCCGACGAGCAGTACTTC. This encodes CASSASSGGADEQYF.

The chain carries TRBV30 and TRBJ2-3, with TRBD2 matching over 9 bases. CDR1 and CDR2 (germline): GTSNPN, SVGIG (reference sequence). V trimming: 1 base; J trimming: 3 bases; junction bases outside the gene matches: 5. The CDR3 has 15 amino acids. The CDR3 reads CAWSAGGGETDTQYF. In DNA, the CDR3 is TGTGCCTGGAGTGCGGGCGGGGGGGAAACAGATACGCAGTATTTT.

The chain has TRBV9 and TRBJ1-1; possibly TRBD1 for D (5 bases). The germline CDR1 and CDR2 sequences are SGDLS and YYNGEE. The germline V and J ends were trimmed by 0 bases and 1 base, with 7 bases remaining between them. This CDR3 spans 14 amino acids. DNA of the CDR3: TGTGCCAGCAGCGTAGACGGGGGGAACACTGAAGCTTTCTTT. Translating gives CASSVDGGNTEAFF.

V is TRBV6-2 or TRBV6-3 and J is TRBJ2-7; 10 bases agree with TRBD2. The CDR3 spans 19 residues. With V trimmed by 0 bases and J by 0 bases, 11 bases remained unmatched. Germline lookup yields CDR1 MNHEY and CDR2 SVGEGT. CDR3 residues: CASSYSNSGGRLSSYEQYF. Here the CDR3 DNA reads TGTGCCAGCAGTTACTCGAATAGCGGGGGGCGACTGAGCTCCTACGAGCAGTACTTC.

CDR3 bases: TGTGCCAGCAGGCCTCAACTAGCCAATTACAATGAGCAGTTCTTC. It specifies CASRPQLANYNEQFF. This chain uses TRBV28 with TRBJ2-1; possibly TRBD2 for D (6 bases). Trimming took off 6 bases at V and 4 bases at J, with 16 bases between the two ends. There are 15 residues in the CDR3. CDR1 and CDR2 from the germline V gene are MDHEN and SYDVKM.

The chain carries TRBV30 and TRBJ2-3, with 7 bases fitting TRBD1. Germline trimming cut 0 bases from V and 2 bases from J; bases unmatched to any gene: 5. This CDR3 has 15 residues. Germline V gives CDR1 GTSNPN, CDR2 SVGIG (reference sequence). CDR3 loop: CAWSVQRGPTDTQYF. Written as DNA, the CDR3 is TGTGCCTGGAGTGTACAGAGGGGGCCCACAGATACGCAGTATTTT.

This chain's CDR3 is CASTQYRGEPQHF. The CDR3, as DNA: TGTGCCAGCACCCAGTATCGGGGGGAGCCCCAGCATTTT. This chain links TRBV19 with TRBJ1-5; possible D gene TRBD1, 5 bases. The CDR3 is 13 residues long. Trimming shortened V by 9 bases and J by 8 bases, and 17 bases separated the two germline ends. CDR1 is LNHDA, CDR2 SQIVND, per germline (reference sequence). Drawing the rest from reference TRBV19 and TRBJ1-5, the complete variable domain is DGGITQSPKYLFRKEGQNVTLSCEQNLNHDAMYWYRQDPGQGLRLIYYSQIVNDFQKGDIAEGYSVSREKKESFPLTVTSAQKNPTAFYLCASTQYRGEPQHFGDGTRLSIL.

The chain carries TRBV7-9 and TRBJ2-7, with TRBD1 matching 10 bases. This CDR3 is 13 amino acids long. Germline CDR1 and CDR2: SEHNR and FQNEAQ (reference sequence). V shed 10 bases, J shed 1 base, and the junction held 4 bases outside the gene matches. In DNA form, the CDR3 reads TGTGCCACCGGGACAGGGGTATCCTACGAGCAGTACTTC. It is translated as CATGTGVSYEQYF.